These 15 T cell receptor beta chains were sequenced from one sample in a study of beta chain features in type 1 diabetes. Study outcomes and limitations: TCRB CDR3s from Type 1 diabetes patients were moderately but significantly shorter in all four CD4+ subsets.

cDNA synthesis used the whole RNA isolate, giving expressed TCRB sequences. Sequencing used immunoSEQ multiplex PCR; TCRdb keeps in-frame clones, though not all of them. Of about 700,000 clones listed, 13% were seen once; the top ten hold approximately 0.02%. Antigens of these TCRs are unknown. The sequenced sample consisted of naive CD4+ T cells from blood. The receptors originated from a man aged 18 to 30 with type 1 diabetes.

V gene TRBV18 combines with J gene TRBJ2-1, with 8 bases matching TRBD2. The germline V gene encodes CDR1 KGHSH and CDR2 LQKENI. The V gene end was trimmed by 2 bases and the J gene end by 2 bases; junction bases not matched to a gene: 8. The CDR3 has 17 residues. Written as DNA, the CDR3 is TGTGCCAGCTCACCATTAGCGGCGGGGGGCGCCTACAATGAGCAGTTCTTC. Translated: CASSPLAAGGAYNEQFF.

The chain combines TRBV4-1 with TRBJ1-5; TRBD1 agrees at 8 bases. V shed 0 bases and J 6 bases; nucleotides not matched to a gene: 7. CDR3 length equals 16 residues. Germline V lookup: CDR1 MGHRA, CDR2 YSYEKL. The CDR3 sequence is CASSQEHRGFFQPQHF. CDR3 nucleotides: TGCGCCAGCAGCCAAGAACACAGGGGGTTTTTTCAGCCCCAGCATTTT.

V usage is TRBV5-6 and J usage is TRBJ2-2, with no clear D. Germline CDR1 is SGHDT and CDR2 is YYEEEE. The V gene lost 0 bases and the J gene lost 0 bases, with 9 bases spanning the gap. This CDR3 contains 16 residues. In DNA form, the CDR3 reads TGTGCCAGCAGCTTGGGCTACAGTACGAACACCGGGGAGCTGTTTTTT. This codes for CASSLGYSTNTGELFF.

The V call is TRBV9, the J call TRBJ2-7; D is uncertain. From germline, CDR1 is SGDLS and CDR2 YYNGEE. V shed 0 bases and J shed 2 bases, with 9 bases lying between them. The CDR3 loop spans 14 amino acids. The CDR3 DNA follows: TGTGCCAGCAGCGTAGACCCGGCAGCCTACGAGCAGTACTTC. It yields the protein CASSVDPAAYEQYF.

This clone was counted between two and nine times. This chain connects TRBV4-1 to TRBJ2-1; D ambiguous. With 2 bases removed from V and 0 bases from J, the gap between germline ends came to 17 bases. The V gene's germline CDR1 is MGHRA and CDR2 YSYEKL. The CDR3 runs to 18 residues. CDR3 in amino acids: CASSQFFRGESSYNEQFF. The CDR3 coding sequence is TGCGCCAGCAGCCAATTTTTTCGAGGAGAGAGCTCCTACAATGAGCAGTTCTTC.

There are a few counts of this clone. This chain joins TRBV9 and TRBJ1-3; 7 nucleotides align to TRBD1. Trimming cost V 2 bases and J 4 bases; bases outside gene matches: 3. The germline V gene encodes CDR1 SGDLS and CDR2 YYNGEE. This CDR3 contains 14 residues. DNA for the CDR3: TGTGCCAGCAGCGTCAACAGGGGCGGAAACACCATATATTTT. This gives the protein CASSVNRGGNTIYF.

The CDR3 loop reads CSGTSGGASPSRETQYF. The CDR3 nucleotides are TGCAGCGGCACTAGCGGGGGGGCCTCTCCGAGCCGAGAGACCCAGTACTTC. The rearrangement joins TRBV29-1 to TRBJ2-5, with 13 bases lining up with TRBD2. The length of the CDR3 is 17 residues. With 7 bases clipped from V and 4 bases from J, the junction kept 15 bases outside the gene matches. Germline-derived CDR1 and CDR2 are SQVTM and ANQGSEA.

The rearrangement joins TRBV2 to TRBJ1-6; D gene unclear. The CDR3 covers 14 residues. The germline CDR1 and CDR2 sequences are SNHLY and FYNNEI. The V end lost 6 bases, the J end lost 5 bases, and 11 bases lay between the germline ends. CDR3 residues: CASRYSSDNSPLHF. For the CDR3, the DNA is TGTGCCAGCAGGTACAGCTCGGATAATTCACCCCTCCACTTT.

This clone was seen once. The chain carries TRBV9 and TRBJ1-6, with D hard to call. Germline V lookup: CDR1 SGDLS, CDR2 YYNGEE. The CDR3 consists of 13 residues. V gave up 4 bases and J gave up 8 bases, with 10 bases separating them. The CDR3 coding sequence is TGTGCCAGCAGCATTAACAGCGATTCACCCCTCCACTTT. It is translated as CASSINSDSPLHF.

V and J are TRBV27 and TRBJ1-6, with a possible D match to TRBD1 (5 bases). V gave up 0 bases and J gave up 8 bases, with 14 bases separating them. The CDR3 totals 16 residues. From germline, CDR1 is MNHEY and CDR2 SMNVEV (reference sequence). The DNA for the CDR3 is TGTGCCAGCAGTTTATCGATCGCCGGGGCGGATTCACCCCTCCACTTT. This encodes CASSLSIAGADSPLHF.

This clone was counted only a few times. The J gene is TRBJ1-2, the V gene TRBV28; a possible D gene is TRBD1 (5 bases). This CDR3 region has 12 residues. Germline CDR1 is MDHEN and CDR2 is SYDVKM. The V end was cut by 3 bases, the J end by 5 bases, with 7 bases between. Here the CDR3 reads CASSLDTYGYTF. The CDR3 coding sequence is TGTGCCAGCAGTTTGGACACATATGGCTACACCTTC.

In its sample, this clone was seen a few times. The chain employs TRBV6-5 and TRBJ2-7; the D gene could be TRBD1 or TRBD2 (5 bases each). CDR1 MNHEY and CDR2 SVGAGI come from the germline V gene. This CDR3 region has 11 residues. Trimming took off 6 bases at V and 9 bases at J, with 12 bases between the two ends. CDR3 loop: CASSSGPRQYF. CDR3 coding DNA: TGTGCCAGCAGCTCGGGACCTAGGCAGTACTTC.

This clone was detected a few times. The chain carries TRBV15 and TRBJ1-2; D remains ambiguous. Germline V gives CDR1 LNHNV, CDR2 YYDKDF (reference sequence). The CDR3 loop spans 16 amino acids. The V gene lost 0 bases and the J gene lost 3 bases, with 14 bases spanning the gap. The CDR3 loop reads CATSRDAGGRYYGYTF. The DNA of the CDR3 is TGTGCCACCAGCAGAGATGCTGGCGGACGCTACTATGGCTACACCTTC. Supplemented by reference TRBV15 and TRBJ1-2, the full variable domain reads DAMVIQNPRYQVTQFGKPVTLSCSQTLNHNVMYWYQQKSSQAPKLLFHYYDKDFNNEADTPDNFQSRRPNTSFCFLDIRSPGLGDTAMYLCATSRDAGGRYYGYTFGSGTRLTVV.

The chain carries TRBV6-5 and TRBJ2-3; D is unclear. In germline, CDR1 is MNHEY, CDR2 SVGAGI. This CDR3 has 11 amino acids. Trimming removed 2 bases from V and 6 bases from J, with 3 bases in between. CDR3 amino acids: CASSYADTQYF. DNA for the CDR3: TGTGCCAGCAGTTACGCGGATACGCAGTATTTT.

The rearrangement links TRBV2 to TRBJ1-2; D is unresolved. V lost 3 bases and J lost 5, with 10 bases in between. The germline CDR1 and CDR2 sequences are SNHLY and FYNNEI. This CDR3 is 13 amino acids long. The CDR3 is CASSDDIGYGYTF. CDR3 DNA: TGTGCCAGCAGTGATGACATAGGATATGGCTACACCTTC.